Included here is one TCR beta chain sequence, with context. This clone was picked up one time. What antigen it recognizes has not been identified. Base qualities are not recorded, but no much larger clone differs from it by a single base. The sample is drawn from a study of OX40 agonist ivuxolimab in advanced cancers. For the wider study: Ivuxolimab, which targeted the costimulatory receptor OX40 (CD134), was an agonistic, fully human IgG2 monoclonal antibody. Of the approximately 53 patients in dose escalation, 19 had hepatocellular carcinoma, some 15 had melanoma, 9 had renal cell carcinoma and 9 had head and neck cancer. In the dose-escalation cohort, roughly four fifths of patients were male, and the mean age was approximately 60 years, with a range of about 20 to 79. Intravenous ivuxolimab was administered to patients every 2 weeks at six dose levels: 0.01, 0.1, 0.3, 1.5, 3 and 10 mg/kg. Partial responses occurred in three dose-escalation patients, of whom one had hepatocellular carcinoma and two had cutaneous melanoma. Patients were allowed to have had prior anti-PD-1, anti-PD-L1 or anti-CTLA-4 therapy, and 40% of the dose-escalation patients had previously received checkpoint inhibitors. Peripheral TCRbeta sequencing was intended to test whether TCR sequence diversity was altered and clonal T-cell expansion was caused by ivuxolimab. The paper reports the monotherapy dose-escalation portion (N of about 51 patients) of the phase I ivuxolimab trial. Findings and caveats that apply to the study as a whole: Which antigens the clonally expanded peripheral T cells were specific for was not determined. After ivuxolimab, expanded clones were on average more numerous among CD8+ T cells than among CD4+ T cells. In partial responders in the 0.1-3.0 mg/kg groups, normalized peripheral clonal expansion was found to be among the lowest, especially among CD8+ T cells. At doses from 0.1 to 3.0 mg/kg, clonal expansion was seen in both CD4+ and CD8+ blood T cells between baseline and week 6. Low levels of normalized T-cell clonal expansion were also seen in some patients who did not respond.

Genomic DNA was isolated from the sorted cells so that the TCRbeta CDR3 region could be sequenced. The immunoSEQ Assay was used to sequence the TCRbeta CDR3 regions. As stored in TCRdb, this immuneACCESS dataset retains in-frame rearrangements with V and J assigned. A fraction of the clones does not appear; measured against another copy, unresolved V genes explain less than half of the discrepancy, and the remainder lacks a known reason. This sample comprises nearly 50,000 clones, about 87% of them detected only once. About 45% of the sample lies in the top ten. Patients with autoimmune disease history or receiving systemic immunosuppression were excluded from the trial. In every dose cohort, peripheral blood was drawn for TCR sequencing at baseline, cycle 4 day 1, and cycle 7 day 1. Samples came from an open-label, multicenter, first-in-human phase I dose-escalation trial of ivuxolimab. Adults with locally advanced or metastatic melanoma, renal cell carcinoma, hepatocellular carcinoma or head and neck squamous cell carcinoma were enrolled in the trial. CD4+ and CD8+ T cells were sorted separately from peripheral blood before TCR sequencing.

The germline V gene specifies MNHEY as CDR1 and SVGAGI as CDR2. The cysteine opens and the phenylalanine closes a CDR3 of 12 amino acids. Only CDR3 DNA remains: 36 bases, in frame from the first base. Trimming costs V 8 bases and J 6 bases, and their ends lie 11 bases apart. The chain links TRBV6-5 with TRBJ1-3; the D gene is perhaps TRBD1, from 6 matching bases. The sample was CD4+ or CD8+ T cells sorted from blood, taken in a trial of the OX40 agonist ivuxolimab. This receptor was identified in an adult with an advanced solid tumor such as melanoma, head and neck, liver or kidney cancer. The nucleotides are TGTGCCAGCTCCCAGGGGACAAACACCATATATTTT. Its amino acids are CASSQGTNTIYF.